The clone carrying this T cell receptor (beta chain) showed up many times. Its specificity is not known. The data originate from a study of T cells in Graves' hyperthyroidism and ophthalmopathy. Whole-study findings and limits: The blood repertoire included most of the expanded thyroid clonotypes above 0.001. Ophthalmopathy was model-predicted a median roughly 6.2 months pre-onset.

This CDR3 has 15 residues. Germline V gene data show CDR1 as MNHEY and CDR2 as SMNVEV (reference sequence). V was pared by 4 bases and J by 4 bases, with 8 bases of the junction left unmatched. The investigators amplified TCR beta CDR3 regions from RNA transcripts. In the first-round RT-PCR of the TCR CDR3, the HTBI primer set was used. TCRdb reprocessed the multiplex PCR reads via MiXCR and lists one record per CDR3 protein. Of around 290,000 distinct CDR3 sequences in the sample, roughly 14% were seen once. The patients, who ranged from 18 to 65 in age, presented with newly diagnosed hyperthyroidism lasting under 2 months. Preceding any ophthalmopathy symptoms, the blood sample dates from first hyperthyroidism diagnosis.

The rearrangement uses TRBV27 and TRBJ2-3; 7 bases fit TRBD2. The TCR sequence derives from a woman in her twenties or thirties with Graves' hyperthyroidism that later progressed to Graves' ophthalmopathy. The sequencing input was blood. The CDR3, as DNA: TGTGCCAGCAGTTCTAGCGGAGGCGGGGCAGATACGCAGTATTTT. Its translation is CASSSSGGGADTQYF.